These T cell receptor beta chains were read from a single sample in a study of cytomegalovirus exposure and HLA in healthy donors. Here immunoSEQ multiplex PCR was the method, and the copy in TCRdb shows in-frame clones only, minus some. The table lists about 110,000 clones, roughly 80% of them singletons. Specimen: PBMCs. These receptors all come from a man aged 55 to 70 in good health and CMV-seronegative. Each CDR3 is given with its conserved first and last residue. D genes are given only for firm matches. Size values are once, few and many counts, or a class for expanded clones, and some rows have none.

>-|TRBV12-5|TRBJ1-5|few
TGTGCTAGTGGTTTGGGGAAGGGAGGTGGCAATCAGCCCCAGCATTTT
CASGLGKGGGNQPQHF
>-|TRBV27|TRBJ2-3|-
TGTGCCAGCAGTCGACTAGAATTGGATACGCAGTATTTT
CASSRLELDTQYF
>-|TRBV30|TRBJ1-2|-
TGTGCCTGGAGTGTCGGAGGGGCCTATGGCTACACCTTC
CAWSVGGAYGYTF
>-|TRBV5-1|TRBJ2-3|-
TGCGCCAGCACCCTAGGGGTAGCAAGGGATACGCAGTATTTT
CASTLGVARDTQYF
>-|TRBV6-5|TRBJ2-1|few
TGTGCCAGCAGTGTACAGGGATCTTACAATGAGCAGTTCTTC
CASSVQGSYNEQFF
>-|TRBV29-1|TRBJ1-6|-
TGCAGCGTTGGGGAACAGGGAAATAATTCACCCCTCCACTTT
CSVGEQGNNSPLHF
>TRBD1|TRBV7-2|TRBJ2-6|-
TGTGCCTCAGAACCGGGACAGGGCCTTCCTGGGGCCAACGTCCTGACTTTC
CASEPGQGLPGANVLTF
>-|TRBV4-2|TRBJ2-5|-
TGTGCCAGCAGCCAAGAAGGAGCTAGGGGGGAGACCCAGTACTTC
CASSQEGARGETQYF
>-|TRBV6-4|TRBJ2-2|-
TGTGCCAGCAGTGCAACAGGGAATACCGGGGAGCTGTTTTTT
CASSATGNTGELFF
>-|TRBV19|TRBJ1-1|-
TGTGCCAGTAGTATGGGTGGTAGCAGTCGCGGGACTGAAGCTTTCTTT
CASSMGGSSRGTEAFF
>TRBD1|TRBV7-9|TRBJ1-2|once
TGTTCCGCCCAAACTCAGGGGGCCGGCGGCTACACCTTC
CSAQTQGAGGYTF
>TRBD2|TRBV30|TRBJ2-2|-
TGTGCCTGGTCTACTAGCGGGAACACCGGGGAGCTGTTTTTT
CAWSTSGNTGELFF
>TRBD1|TRBV6-4|TRBJ1-6|-
TGTGCCAGCAGTGACTCGGGACAGGGTTCTTCACCCCTCCACTTT
CASSDSGQGSSPLHF
>TRBD1|TRBV11-1|TRBJ1-2|few
TGTGCCAGCAGCGGACAGGGGGGTCACTATGGCTACACCTTC
CASSGQGGHYGYTF
>TRBD1|TRBV23-1|TRBJ2-5|-
TGCGCCAGCAGTCAATCGGGACAGCCAGCACGAGTCCCCCAGTACTTC
CASSQSGQPARVPQYF
>-|TRBV15|TRBJ1-5|-
TGTGCCACCACTAACCAGGGTGCGCGGGGGAGATATCAGCCCCAGCATTTT
CATTNQGARGRYQPQHF
>TRBD2|TRBV5-1|TRBJ2-2|-
TGCGCCAGCAGCTCGGGACTAGCGGGGGGGCCGGGCACCGGGGAGCTGTTTTTT
CASSSGLAGGPGTGELFF
>-|TRBV18|TRBJ1-4|-
TGTGCCAGCTCCCAAGGCGGGGGTGAAAAACTGTTTTTT
CASSQGGGEKLFF
>-|TRBV7-2|TRBJ2-2|-
TGTGCCAGCAGCTACACAGGGATCGGGGAGCTGTTTTTT
CASSYTGIGELFF
>-|TRBV6-5|TRBJ2-2|-
TGTGCCAGCAGTTACTCGGGGGGAAACACCGGGGAGCTGTTTTTT
CASSYSGGNTGELFF
>-|TRBV2|TRBJ2-5|-
TGTGCCAGCAACCGCCTAGGTGGAGAGACCCAGTACTTC
CASNRLGGETQYF
>TRBD1|TRBV5-1|TRBJ1-2|-
TGCGCCAGCAGCGACAGGGGCTATGGCTACACCTTC
CASSDRGYGYTF
>-|TRBV30|TRBJ1-1|-
TGTGCCTGGAGTATGGAGATGAACACTGAAGCTTTCTTT
CAWSMEMNTEAFF
>-|TRBV7-9|TRBJ1-1|-
TGTGCCAGCAGCTCTTCCCCGCGACAGGCGGTGGGGCAAAGGACTGAAGCTTTCTTT
CASSSSPRQAVGQRTEAFF
>TRBD1|TRBV7-2|TRBJ2-7|-
TGTGCCAGCAGCTTCTTACAGGGGGGCCACTACGAGCAGTACTTC
CASSFLQGGHYEQYF
>-|TRBV18|TRBJ2-3|-
TGTGCCAGCTCAGTGTTAATGACAGAGGGCACAGATACGCAGTATTTT
CASSVLMTEGTDTQYF
>-|TRBV4-2|TRBJ2-2|-
TGTGCCAGCAGCCAAGATATAGGGGGGGAGAACACCGGGGAGCTGTTTTTT
CASSQDIGGENTGELFF
>-|TRBV6-5|TRBJ2-5|once
TGTGCCAGCGCACCTCCTGGGGGGACTGGGGCCCAGTACTTC
CASAPPGGTGAQYF
>TRBD1|TRBV29-1|TRBJ1-5|-
TGCAGCGTTGCTCAGGGGGTACGACAGCCCCAGCATTTT
CSVAQGVRQPQHF
>TRBD1|TRBV10-3|TRBJ1-2|-
TGTGCCATCAACCCCGGGACAGGCGACTATGGCTACACCTTC
CAINPGTGDYGYTF
>-|TRBV25-1|TRBJ1-6|-
TGTGCCAGCAGTGGCTTAGACAGCTATAATTCACCCCTCCACTTT
CASSGLDSYNSPLHF
>TRBD1|TRBV7-6|TRBJ2-1|few
TGTGCCAGCAGCTTAGCGAGGAGACAGGGCAATGAGCAGTTCTTC
CASSLARRQGNEQFF
>-|TRBV5-5|TRBJ1-1|-
TGTGCCAGCAGCCCCCAGGACACGGCGAACACTGAAGCTTTCTTT
CASSPQDTANTEAFF
>-|TRBV27|TRBJ1-2|-
TGTGCCAGCAGTTTTCGGGGGAGTGGCTACACCTTC
CASSFRGSGYTF
>-|TRBV7-2|TRBJ1-3|-
TGTGCCAGCAGCCAGGGAGGGGCTGGAAACACCATATATTTT
CASSQGGAGNTIYF
>-|TRBV7-2|TRBJ2-1|-
TGTGCCAGCAGGAGGACATCCTACAATGAGCAGTTCTTC
CASRRTSYNEQFF
>TRBD1|TRBV5-4|TRBJ2-2|-
TGTGCCAGCAGCTCCCGGACAGGGGGCGACGGGGAGCTGTTTTTT
CASSSRTGGDGELFF
>-|TRBV5-4|TRBJ2-5|-
TGTGCCAGCGGAGGAGTCGGAGAGACCCAGTACTTC
CASGGVGETQYF
>-|TRBV6-5|TRBJ1-2|once
TGTGCCACCTTACGGGATGGCTACACCTTC
CATLRDGYTF
>-|TRBV10-3|TRBJ2-7|-
TGTGCCATCAGTAGTAGACAGTCCTACGAGCAGTACTTC
CAISSRQSYEQYF
>TRBD1|TRBV7-9|TRBJ2-1|-
TGTGCCAGCAGCTTGGGACAGTACAATGAGCAGTTCTTC
CASSLGQYNEQFF
>-|TRBV25-1|TRBJ2-5|-
TGTGCCAGCAGTCGGGGAATAGGCATCGGGGAGACCCAGTACTTC
CASSRGIGIGETQYF
>TRBD1|TRBV18|TRBJ1-1|-
TGTGCCAGCTCACCCGGGACAGGGGGCGTGGGGACTGAAGCTTTCTTT
CASSPGTGGVGTEAFF
>TRBD1|TRBV5-1|TRBJ2-5|-
TGCGCCAGCAGCTTTGGGGACAGGGACGAAGAGACCCAGTACTTC
CASSFGDRDEETQYF
>-|TRBV15|TRBJ2-3|-
TGTGCCACCAGCAGAGATAAACAGGCGCAGTATTTT
CATSRDKQAQYF
>TRBD1|TRBV5-4|TRBJ2-3|-
TGTGCCAGCAGCTTGGCTGGGAAGACAGGGGTCGTCACAGATACGCAGTATTTT
CASSLAGKTGVVTDTQYF
>TRBD2|TRBV5-6|TRBJ2-1|few
TGTGCCAGCAGCTCCCGGGACTACGCTCCCAATGAGCAGTTCTTC
CASSSRDYAPNEQFF
>TRBD1|TRBV9|TRBJ1-1|-
TGTGCCAGCAGCCAGGGACAGGGGCGCTGGGACACTGAAGCTTTCTTT
CASSQGQGRWDTEAFF
>TRBD2|TRBV7-2|TRBJ2-2|-
TGTGCCAGCAGCCTCGCGGGGGTCTCCGGGGAGCTGTTTTTT
CASSLAGVSGELFF
>-|TRBV7-9|TRBJ1-3|-
TGTGCCACCAAACAGAGCTCTGGAAACACCATATATTTT
CATKQSSGNTIYF
>TRBD1|TRBV5-1|TRBJ2-6|-
TGCGCCAGCAGCATAGAGACAGGGGCTGGGGCCAACGTCCTGACTTTC
CASSIETGAGANVLTF
>TRBD2|TRBV5-1|TRBJ2-3|-
TGCGCCAGCAGCTCCGGGACTACCAAAACAGATACGCAGTATTTT
CASSSGTTKTDTQYF
>-|TRBV15|TRBJ2-4|-
TGTGCCACCAGCAGAGGCGTGGAAAACATTCAGTACTTC
CATSRGVENIQYF
>-|TRBV28|TRBJ2-5|few
TGTGCCAGCAGTTACGGCGTGGGGTCGCGGGCCCAGTACTTC
CASSYGVGSRAQYF
>TRBD2|TRBV7-2|TRBJ2-2|-
TGTGCCAGCAGCTTAGGACTAGCGGGACCGGGGGGCGGGGAGCTGTTTTTT
CASSLGLAGPGGGELFF